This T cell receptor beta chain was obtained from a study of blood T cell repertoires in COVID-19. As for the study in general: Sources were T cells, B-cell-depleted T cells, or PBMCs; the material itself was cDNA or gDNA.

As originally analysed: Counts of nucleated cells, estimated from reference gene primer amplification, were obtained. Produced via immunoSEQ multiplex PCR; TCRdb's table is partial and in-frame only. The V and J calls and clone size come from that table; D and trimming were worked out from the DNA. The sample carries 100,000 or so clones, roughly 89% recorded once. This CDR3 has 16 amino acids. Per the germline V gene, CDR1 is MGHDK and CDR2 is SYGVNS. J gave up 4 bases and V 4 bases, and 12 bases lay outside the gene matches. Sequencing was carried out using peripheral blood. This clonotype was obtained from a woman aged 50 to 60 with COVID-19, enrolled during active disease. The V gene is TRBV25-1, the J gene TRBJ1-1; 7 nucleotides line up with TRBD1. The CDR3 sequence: CASSVRLTGSITEAFF. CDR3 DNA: TGTGCCAGCAGTGTTCGACTGACAGGGAGTATCACTGAAGCTTTCTTT.